Shown below are 17 T cell receptor beta chains from a single sample sequenced in a study of neoadjuvant anti-PD-1 for oral cavity cancer. Here immunoSEQ multiplex PCR was the method, and the copy in TCRdb shows in-frame clones only, minus some. The sample consists of some 15,000 clones, roughly 70% of them appearing once. Time point indicated: after neoadjuvant nivolumab, at surgical resection. This specimen was PBMCs, taken after nivolumab (anti-PD-1) treatment. These receptors were obtained from a person aged 40 to 85 with oral cavity squamous cell carcinoma.

V is TRBV27 and J is TRBJ1-2; possible D gene TRBD1, 5 bases. The germline CDR1 and CDR2 sequences are MNHEY and SMNVEV (reference sequence). The CDR3 runs to 19 residues. Trimming left V 6 bases short and J 0 bases short, with 26 bases between. The CDR3 region has the DNA TGTGCCAGCAGAGGATCGTACCTGACAGACAGTGCTTCTAACTATGGCTACACCTTC. Its protein product is CASRGSYLTDSASNYGYTF.

J is TRBJ1-2 and V is TRBV30, with 9 bases that match TRBD1. Looked up from germline, CDR1 is GTSNPN and CDR2 is SVGIG (reference sequence). The CDR3 is 14 amino acids. The V gene end was trimmed by 8 bases and the J gene end by 3 bases; junction bases not matched to a gene: 10. The CDR3 DNA is TGTGCCCGGAAAACAGGGGGCGCGTACTATGGCTACACCTTC. Its protein is CARKTGGAYYGYTF.

The chain combines TRBV19 with TRBJ2-5; a weak D match, TRBD2 (6 bases). Trimming stripped 2 bases from V and 5 bases from J, with 18 bases between. CDR3 length: 16 amino acids. In germline, CDR1 is LNHDA, CDR2 SQIVND (reference sequence). CDR3 protein: CASSIRQRAPAETQYF. DNA of the CDR3: TGTGCCAGTAGTATAAGGCAGCGGGCGCCCGCCGAGACCCAGTACTTC. Variable domain in full (rest from reference TRBV19 and TRBJ2-5): DGGITQSPKYLFRKEGQNVTLSCEQNLNHDAMYWYRQDPGQGLRLIYYSQIVNDFQKGDIAEGYSVSREKKESFPLTVTSAQKNPTAFYLCASSIRQRAPAETQYFGPGTRLLVL.

This rearrangement joins TRBV5-1 to TRBJ1-1; a possible D gene is TRBD1 (6 bases). Germline loops: CDR1 SGHRS, CDR2 YFSETQ. The V and J ends lost 2 bases and 1 base respectively, with 6 bases between them. This CDR3 spans 13 amino acids. DNA for the CDR3: TGCGCCAGCAGCTTACAGGGGAACACTGAAGCTTTCTTT. The encoded protein is CASSLQGNTEAFF.

The genes are TRBV6-1 and TRBJ1-5; D might be TRBD1 (5 bases). CDR1 MNHNS and CDR2 SASEGT come from the germline V gene. The CDR3 is made up of 15 amino acids. The V end was cut by 8 bases, the J end by 5 bases, with 19 bases between. The chain's CDR3 is CASGVNWGWDQPQHF. CDR3 DNA: TGTGCCAGCGGAGTCAATTGGGGGTGGGATCAGCCCCAGCATTTT.

V usage is TRBV9 and J usage is TRBJ2-1; unclear D gene. The ends were cut back, 0 bases at V and 0 bases at J, with 7 bases in the middle. Germline CDR1 and CDR2: SGDLS and YYNGEE. The CDR3 is made up of 15 amino acids. CDR3 coding DNA: TGTGCCAGCAGCGTAGGTTCCCTCTCCTACAATGAGCAGTTCTTC. Translating it yields CASSVGSLSYNEQFF.

This clone was seen a few times. The chain is built from TRBV2 and TRBJ1-1; no reliable D call. The ends were cut back, 2 bases at V and 0 bases at J, with 7 bases in the middle. CDR1 is SNHLY, CDR2 FYNNEI, per germline. This CDR3 has 14 residues. The CDR3 bases are TGTGCCAGCAGTGAAAACAGAATGAACACTGAAGCTTTCTTT. It codes for CASSENRMNTEAFF.

The chain couples TRBV2 to TRBJ2-3; D remains ambiguous. Trimming left V 1 base short and J 5 bases short, with 10 bases between. The CDR3 contains 14 residues. Germline V gene data show CDR1 as SNHLY and CDR2 as FYNNEI. The CDR3 nucleotides are TGTGCCAGCAGTGAAGGGCACCTCGGAGATACGCAGTATTTT. This encodes CASSEGHLGDTQYF.

The chain has TRBV28 and TRBJ1-3, with D unresolved. V shed 1 base and J shed 3 bases, with 1 base lying between them. The germline V gene has CDR1 MDHEN and CDR2 SYDVKM. The CDR3 has 12 residues. The CDR3 DNA sequence: TGTGCCAGCAGTTTATTTGGAAACACCATATATTTT. Protein sequence: CASSLFGNTIYF.

The V and J genes are TRBV2 and TRBJ2-1; D not certain. Trimming took 3 bases from V and 8 from J, leaving 5 bases between them. The CDR3 is 11 amino acids. Germline V gene lookup returns CDR1 SNHLY and CDR2 FYNNEI. Here the CDR3 DNA reads TGTGCCAGCAGTGACGGATATGAGCAGTTCTTC. Residues: CASSDGYEQFF.

This chain links TRBV29-1 with TRBJ1-4, with a tentative D call TRBD1 (5 bases). The germline CDR1 and CDR2 sequences are SQVTM and ANQGSEA. Between the trimmed V and J ends, which lost 4 bases and 8 bases, there was a span of 14 bases. The CDR3 totals 13 residues. DNA for the CDR3: TGCAGCGTTGGGGGTCAGGGAGGGGAAAAACTGTTTTTT. Protein product: CSVGGQGGEKLFF.

This clone was seen once. The genes are TRBV5-1 and TRBJ2-5; the D is unclear. This CDR3 has 15 residues. Trimming removed 2 bases at V and 2 bases at J, with 13 bases between. The germline V gene encodes CDR1 SGHRS and CDR2 YFSETQ. Here the CDR3 reads CASSLGVGMQETQYF. The DNA of the CDR3 is TGCGCCAGCAGCTTAGGCGTTGGTATGCAAGAGACCCAGTACTTC.

This clone was counted only a few times. This CDR3 is CASSPFGQGVGELFF. CDR3 coding DNA: TGTGCCAGCAGCCCCTTTGGACAGGGGGTCGGGGAGCTGTTTTTT. This chain joins TRBV7-9 and TRBJ2-2; 10 positions agree with TRBD1. Germline lookup yields CDR1 SEHNR and CDR2 FQNEAQ (reference sequence). The CDR3 sequence is 15 residues long. With V trimmed by 5 bases and J by 7 bases, 7 bases remained unmatched. Variable domain in full (rest from reference TRBV7-9 and TRBJ2-2): DTGVSQNPRHKITKRGQNVTFRCDPISEHNRLYWYRQTLGQGPEFLTYFQNEAQLEKSRLLSDRFSAERPKGSFSTLEIQRTEQGDSAMYLCASSPFGQGVGELFFGEGSRLTVL.

This clone has a handful of counts. This chain connects TRBV2 to TRBJ2-2; 7 bases are a match to TRBD1. The CDR3 runs to 16 residues. J was trimmed by 0 bases and V by 7 bases; bases with no gene match: 8. Germline loops: CDR1 SNHLY, CDR2 FYNNEI. CDR3 sequence: CASTHRGPTNTGELFF. The CDR3, as DNA: TGTGCCAGCACCCACAGGGGCCCGACGAACACCGGGGAGCTGTTTTTT.

The CDR3 loop is CASSRGLGGNQPQHF. The CDR3 DNA is TGTGCCAGTAGTCGGGGGTTAGGGGGAAATCAGCCCCAGCATTTT. The V and J genes are TRBV19 and TRBJ1-5, with D possibly TRBD1 on 6 matching bases. Per the germline V gene, CDR1 is LNHDA and CDR2 is SQIVND (reference sequence). V shed 5 bases and J shed 4 bases, with 15 bases lying between them. This CDR3 is 15 amino acids long.

The chain joins TRBV9 to TRBJ2-4, with TRBD2 identical over 8 bases. Germline V gene data show CDR1 as SGDLS and CDR2 as YYNGEE. The CDR3 consists of 14 residues. J was trimmed by 7 bases and V by 3 bases; bases with no gene match: 6. Here the CDR3 DNA reads TGTGCCAGCAGCGCAACTAGCGGACCGAACATTCAGTACTTC. Its translation: CASSATSGPNIQYF.

This clone was counted between two and nine times. The V and J genes are TRBV7-9 and TRBJ1-1, with D possibly being TRBD1 (5 bases). Germline assignment: CDR1 SEHNR and CDR2 FQNEAQ (reference sequence). The CDR3 runs 13 residues. Trimming removed 6 bases at V and 1 base at J, with 9 bases between. CDR3: CASRSTGNTEAFF. Here the CDR3 DNA reads TGTGCCAGCAGGAGCACAGGGAACACTGAAGCTTTCTTT.